The rows below give T cell receptor beta chains drawn from one sample of a study of cytomegalovirus exposure and HLA in healthy donors. This table comes from immunoSEQ multiplex PCR, and its TCRdb copy is limited to in-frame clones, with some not included. Here the sample spans 130,000 to 150,000 clones, 60% to 85% being singletons. What was sequenced was PBMCs. The receptors come from a man aged 18 to 29 in good health and CMV-seronegative. The conserved cysteine and the conserved F or W are not part of the CDR3 here.

TRBJ1-5	TRBV19	ASSMPRDRPLGNQPQH
TRBJ1-3	TRBV15	ATSRARNTIY
TRBJ2-7	TRBV6-1	ASGEGGRLYEQY
TRBJ2-3	TRBV4-1	ASSQSGGSGTDTEY
TRBJ2-7	TRBV29-1	SVHRTGGDTESYEQY
TRBJ2-3	TRBV19	ASGISGGRTDTQY
TRBJ2-5	TRBV2	ASRPLLAGIETQY
TRBJ1-4	TRBV6-4	ASSDSSGRGTANEKLF
TRBJ1-4	TRBV19	ASSMQGQQELF
TRBJ2-1	TRBV21-1	ASKGGQNYNEQF
TRBJ2-5	TRBV5-1	ASSFQESSGRAGETQY
TRBJ2-7	TRBV28	ASTGTGPYEQY
TRBJ1-1	TRBV19	ASTLGQGPTEAF
TRBJ2-2	TRBV2	ASKAGGTYTGELF
TRBJ1-6	TRBV4-1	ASSQGQGGRSPLH